These 7 T cell receptor beta chains share one sample of origin, sequenced in a study of CD8 T cells in ankylosing spondylitis. For these TCRs, the target antigens are not known. MiXCR, applied by TCRdb to the 5' RACE reads, yields one record per CDR3 protein. The sample shows about 390,000 distinct CDR3 sequences, more than 20% of them seen only once. The study's findings and limits: Apparently characteristic of ankylosing spondylitis blood was a TCR beta motif (about 8 highly homologous variants).

The sample was blood, either unsorted or a sorted T cell fraction (not recorded which). The receptors originated from a male donor with ankylosing spondylitis.

This sequence joins TRBV11-3 and TRBJ2-4; D possibly corresponds to TRBD1 (6 bases). The V gene's germline CDR1 is SGHNT and CDR2 YENEEA. Trimming took off 5 bases at V and 7 bases at J, with 15 bases between the two ends. The CDR3 is made up of 14 amino acids. The CDR3 is CASSINRALNIQYF. The CDR3 coding sequence is TGTGCCAGCAGCATAAACAGGGCGTTGAACATTCAGTACTTC.

The chain employs TRBV24-1 and TRBJ1-1, with no clear D. Trimming removed 3 bases from V and 2 bases from J, with 6 bases in between. This CDR3 spans 13 amino acids. The germline CDR1 and CDR2 sequences are KGHDR and SFDVKD. CDR3 nucleotides: TGTGCCACCAGTGATCGACAAAACACTGAAGCTTTCTTT. Protein sequence: CATSDRQNTEAFF.

This clonotype was counted many times. The V call is TRBV7-2, the J call TRBJ2-1; 7 positions match TRBD2. V lost 3 bases to trimming and J lost 7 bases; unmatched junction nucleotides: 9. CDR3 length: 15 residues. Germline CDR1 reads SGHTA; CDR2 reads FQGNSA. The chain's CDR3 is CASSFWEGGKNEQFF. The CDR3 region has the DNA TGTGCCAGCAGCTTTTGGGAGGGCGGGAAAAATGAGCAGTTCTTC. Complete variable domain (other parts from reference TRBV7-2 and TRBJ2-1): GAGVSQSPSNKVTEKGKDVELRCDPISGHTALYWYRQSLGQGLEFLIYFQGNSAPDKSGLPSDRFSAERTGGSVSTLTIQRTQQEDSAVYLCASSFWEGGKNEQFFGPGTRLTVL.

This clonotype turned up a few times. The chain uses TRBV5-1 and TRBJ2-1, with D perhaps TRBD2 (5 bases). From germline, CDR1 is SGHRS and CDR2 YFSETQ. V gave up 5 bases and J gave up 6 bases, with 18 bases separating them. The CDR3 runs 15 residues. DNA of the CDR3: TGCGCCAGCAGATCGGTATTGGGGAGTAGCAATGAGCAGTTCTTC. This gives the protein CASRSVLGSSNEQFF.

This clonotype has at least ten counts. The chain is built from TRBV20-1 and TRBJ2-1; no clear D. The CDR3 totals 16 residues. Germline V gives CDR1 DFQATT, CDR2 SNEGSKA (reference sequence). V was clipped by 0 bases and J by 0 bases, with 12 bases between them. DNA for the CDR3: TGCAGTGCTAGAGATGTCTCTAGGGACTCCTACAATGAGCAGTTCTTC. Translating it yields CSARDVSRDSYNEQFF.

DNA of the CDR3: TGTGCCAGCAGTTATCGTCGAGGTAGCGGTAATTGCACAGATACGCAGTATTTT. It codes for CASSYRRGSGNCTDTQYF. The rearrangement uses TRBV6-9 and TRBJ2-3; TRBD2 might be the D (6 bases). The CDR3 sequence is 18 residues long. V gave up 2 bases and J gave up 1 base, with 19 bases separating them. Germline V gene sequence: CDR1 MNHGY, CDR2 SVAAGI.

The CDR3: CASSLGPTESEQYF. CDR3 sequence (DNA): TGCGCCAGCAGTCTCGGGCCAACCGAATCGGAGCAGTACTTC. The chain joins TRBV5-1 to TRBJ2-7; D is unresolved. Germline V CDR1 and CDR2: SGHRS, YFSETQ. The V end was cut by 5 bases, the J end by 7 bases, with 19 bases between. The CDR3 loop spans 14 amino acids.